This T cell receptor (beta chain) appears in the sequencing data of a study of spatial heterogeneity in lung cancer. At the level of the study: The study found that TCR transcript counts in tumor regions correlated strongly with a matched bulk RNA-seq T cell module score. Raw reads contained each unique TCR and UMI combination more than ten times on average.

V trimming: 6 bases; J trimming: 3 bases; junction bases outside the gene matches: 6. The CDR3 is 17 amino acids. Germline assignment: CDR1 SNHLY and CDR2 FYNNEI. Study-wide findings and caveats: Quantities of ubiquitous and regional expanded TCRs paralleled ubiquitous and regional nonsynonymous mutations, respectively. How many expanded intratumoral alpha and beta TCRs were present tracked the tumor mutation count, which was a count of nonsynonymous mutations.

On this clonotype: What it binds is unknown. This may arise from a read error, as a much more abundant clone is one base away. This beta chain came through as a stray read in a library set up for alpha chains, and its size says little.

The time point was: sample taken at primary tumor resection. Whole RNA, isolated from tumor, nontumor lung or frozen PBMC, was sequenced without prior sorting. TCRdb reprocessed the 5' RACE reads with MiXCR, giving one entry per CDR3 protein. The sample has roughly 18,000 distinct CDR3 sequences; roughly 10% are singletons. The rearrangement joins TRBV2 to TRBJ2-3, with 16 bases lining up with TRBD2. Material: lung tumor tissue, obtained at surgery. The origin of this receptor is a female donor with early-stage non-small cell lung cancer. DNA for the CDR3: TGTGCCAGCAGCGGGACTAGCGGGGGGGCGAGTACAGATACGCAGTATTTT. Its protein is CASSGTSGGASTDTQYF.